This T cell receptor beta chain is drawn from a study of T cells in Graves' hyperthyroidism and ophthalmopathy. Points from the study as a whole: Model-based prediction identified ophthalmopathy a median around 6.5 months prior to its onset. Also found in blood were most expanded thyroid clonotypes above 0.001.

Germline V CDR1 and CDR2: MNHNS, SASEGT. This CDR3 contains 11 residues. V was trimmed by 8 bases and J by 4 bases, leaving 9 bases between them. RNA transcripts yielded amplified TCR beta CDR3 regions. The HTBI set primed first-round TCR CDR3 RT-PCR. TCRdb ran MiXCR on the multiplex PCR reads and lists one entry per CDR3 protein. The sample carries 450,000 to 650,000 distinct CDR3 sequences, roughly 20% recorded once. Over 18 months, lack of ophthalmopathy progression marked Graves' hyperthyroidism as stable. Hyperthyroidism was newly diagnosed in patients aged 18 to 65 (duration under 2 months). Turning to this clonotype: The antigen remains unidentified.

The chain links TRBV6-1 to TRBJ2-7, with a weak D call TRBD1 (6 bases). The clonotype was recovered from a man aged 18 to 29 with Graves' hyperthyroidism. The sample consisted of blood. The CDR3 sequence: CASGQFYEQYF. CDR3 bases: TGTGCCAGCGGACAGTTTTACGAGCAGTACTTC.